This T cell receptor beta chain was found in a study of technical replicates of blood from a handful of donors. Here immunoSEQ multiplex PCR was the method, and the copy in TCRdb shows in-frame clones only, minus some. The profile covers around 93,000 clones, with about 95% appearing a single time and 0.25% to 0.35% taken by the ten largest. Germline V gives CDR1 SGHVS, CDR2 FNYEAQ. J gave up 3 bases and V 2 bases, and 2 bases lay outside the gene matches. There are 16 residues in the CDR3. Sequencing input: T cells isolated from PBMCs. This clonotype originated in a human donor in good health. The chain combines TRBV7-6 with TRBJ2-1; 12 positions agree with TRBD2. Written as DNA, the CDR3 is TGTGCCAGCAGCTTACCACTAGCGGGAGGCTACAATGAGCAGTTCTTC. It translates to CASSLPLAGGYNEQFF.